This paragraph covers one T cell receptor (beta chain) sequence. As yet, its antigen is unknown. The sample originates from a study of T cells in Graves' hyperthyroidism and ophthalmopathy. Study-wide findings and caveats: Blood also held most thyroid clonotypes expanded beyond 0.001.

The authors deemed Graves' hyperthyroidism stable absent ophthalmopathy progression within 18 months. Hyperthyroidism was newly diagnosed in patients aged 18 to 65 (duration under 2 months). Fresh peripheral blood, about 9.3 ml, yielded the PBMCs. Researchers took RNA transcripts and amplified the TCR beta CDR3 regions from them. The TCR CDR3 was amplified in a first-round RT-PCR using the HTBI primer set. TCRdb re-called the multiplex PCR reads with MiXCR, one entry per CDR3 protein. The table records hundreds of thousands of distinct CDR3 sequences, approximately 15% of them present only once. Germline CDR1 is DFQATT and CDR2 is SNEGSKA (reference sequence). Trimming pared 5 bases from V and 5 bases from J, leaving 14 bases between. This CDR3 is 13 amino acids long.

The genes are TRBV20-1 and TRBJ2-3, with D perhaps matching TRBD1 or TRBD2 (5 bases each). The sequence was collected from a woman between 18 and 29 years old with Graves' hyperthyroidism. The sample consisted of blood. CDR3 sequence reads: CSAGRDGRDTQYF. For the CDR3, the DNA is TGCAGTGCTGGAAGGGACGGAAGAGATACGCAGTATTTT.